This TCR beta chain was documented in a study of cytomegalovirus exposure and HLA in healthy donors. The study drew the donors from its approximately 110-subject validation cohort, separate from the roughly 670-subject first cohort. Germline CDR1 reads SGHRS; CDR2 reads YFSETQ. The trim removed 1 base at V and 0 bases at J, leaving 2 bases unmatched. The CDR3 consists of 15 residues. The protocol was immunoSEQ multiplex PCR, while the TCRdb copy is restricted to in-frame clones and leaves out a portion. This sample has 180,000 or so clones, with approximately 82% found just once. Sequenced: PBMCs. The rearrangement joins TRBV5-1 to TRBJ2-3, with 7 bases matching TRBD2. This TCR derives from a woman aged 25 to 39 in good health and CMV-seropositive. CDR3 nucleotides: TGCGCCAGCAGCTTGAATAGCGGGAGCACAGATACGCAGTATTTT. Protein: CASSLNSGSTDTQYF.